This TCR beta chain was captured in a study of OX40 agonist ivuxolimab in advanced cancers. Concerning the study at large: The costimulatory receptor OX40 (CD134) was targeted by ivuxolimab, a fully human IgG2 agonistic monoclonal antibody. Of the 50 to 55 patients in dose escalation, 19 had hepatocellular carcinoma, approximately 15 had melanoma, 9 had renal cell carcinoma and 9 had head and neck cancer. Intravenous ivuxolimab was administered to patients every 2 weeks at six dose levels: 0.01, 0.1, 0.3, 1.5, 3 and 10 mg/kg. Peripheral TCRbeta sequencing aimed to test whether ivuxolimab altered TCR sequence diversity and caused clonal T-cell expansion. The paper reports the monotherapy dose-escalation portion (N ≈ 50 patients) of the phase I ivuxolimab trial. Prior anti-PD-1, anti-PD-L1 or anti-CTLA-4 therapy was permitted, and checkpoint inhibitors had been received by 30% to 40% of dose-escalation patients. Partial responses occurred in three dose-escalation patients, of whom one had hepatocellular carcinoma and two had cutaneous melanoma. The dose-escalation cohort was about 86% male with a mean age of roughly 62 years, ranging from 23 to 79. The paper as a whole reports these results and caveats: In the 0.1-3.0 mg/kg groups, partial responders were among the patients with the lowest normalized peripheral clonal expansion, particularly in CD8+ T cells. After ivuxolimab, expanded clones were on average more numerous among CD8+ T cells than among CD4+ T cells. Clonal expansion of both CD4+ and CD8+ blood T cells was observed from baseline to week 6 at doses 0.1 to 3.0 mg/kg. Which antigens the clonally expanded peripheral T cells were specific for was not determined. Low levels of normalized T-cell clonal expansion were also seen in some nonresponding patients.

Genomic DNA was extracted from sorted cells for sequencing of the TCRbeta CDR3 region. TCRbeta CDR3 regions were sequenced using the immunoSEQ Assay. Here the immuneACCESS table is served through TCRdb, limited to in-frame sequences with V and J called. Missing clones are a known gap in these copies; in checked studies unresolved V genes cover under half, and the rest lacks a known reason. This sample is represented by under 85,000 clones; approximately 86% of them were singletons. The ten largest clones take up over 1.5% of the sample. The trial excluded patients who had a history of autoimmune disease or were on systemic immunosuppression. Peripheral blood for TCR sequencing was collected from all dose cohorts at baseline, on cycle 4 day 1, and on cycle 7 day 1. The samples were drawn from a first-in-human, open-label, multicenter phase I dose-escalation trial of ivuxolimab. Adults with locally advanced or metastatic melanoma, renal cell, hepatocellular, or head and neck squamous cell carcinoma were enrolled in the trial. Before TCR sequencing, CD4+ T cells and CD8+ T cells were sorted from peripheral blood as separate populations.

The germline V gene provides CDR1 KGHSH and CDR2 LQKENI. V was cut back by 3 bases and J by 2 bases, leaving a gap of 11 bases between them. The CDR3 goes from the cysteine to the phenylalanine over 14 residues. The kept DNA is CDR3 alone, 42 bases in frame from the first base. In regard to this clone: There is no known antigen for this receptor. Per-base qualities were not stored, and no clone one base away is much larger.

The specimen was CD4+ or CD8+ T cells sorted from blood, collected in a trial of the OX40 agonist ivuxolimab. This receptor was identified in an adult with an advanced solid tumor such as melanoma, head and neck, liver or kidney cancer. Recombination linked TRBV18 to TRBJ2-7; there is no confident call for the D gene. The CDR3 protein: CASSPLPLAYEQYF. In nucleotides, the sequence is TGTGCCAGCTCACCTCTGCCCCTAGCCTACGAGCAGTACTTC.